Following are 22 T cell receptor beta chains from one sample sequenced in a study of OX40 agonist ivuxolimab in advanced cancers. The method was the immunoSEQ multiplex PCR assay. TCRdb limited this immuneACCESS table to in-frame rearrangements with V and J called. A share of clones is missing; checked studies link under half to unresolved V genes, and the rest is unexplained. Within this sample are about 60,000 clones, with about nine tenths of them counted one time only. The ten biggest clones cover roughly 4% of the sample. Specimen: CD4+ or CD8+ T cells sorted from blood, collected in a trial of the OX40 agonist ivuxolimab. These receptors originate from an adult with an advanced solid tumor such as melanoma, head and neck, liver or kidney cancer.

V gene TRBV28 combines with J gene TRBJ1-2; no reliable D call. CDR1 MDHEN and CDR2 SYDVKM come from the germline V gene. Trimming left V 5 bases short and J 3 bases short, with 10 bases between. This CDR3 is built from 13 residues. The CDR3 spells CASSPWSHYGYTF. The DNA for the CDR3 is TGTGCCAGCAGTCCGTGGTCCCACTATGGCTACACCTTC.

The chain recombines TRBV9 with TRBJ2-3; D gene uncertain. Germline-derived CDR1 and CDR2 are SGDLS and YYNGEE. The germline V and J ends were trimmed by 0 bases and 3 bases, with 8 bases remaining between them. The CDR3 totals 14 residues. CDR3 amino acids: CASSVEVGTDTQYF. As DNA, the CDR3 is TGTGCCAGCAGCGTAGAAGTAGGGACAGATACGCAGTATTTT.

CDR3 region: CASRERLGLAGGIISYEQYV. The CDR3, as DNA: TGTGCCAGCAGGGAAAGACTGGGACTAGCGGGGGGAATTATCTCCTACGAGCAGTACGTC. The chain has TRBV2 and TRBJ2-7, with TRBD2 identical over 15 bases. Germline-derived CDR1 and CDR2 are SNHLY and FYNNEI. Germline trimming cut 6 bases from V and 0 bases from J; bases unmatched to any gene: 15. The CDR3 consists of 20 residues.

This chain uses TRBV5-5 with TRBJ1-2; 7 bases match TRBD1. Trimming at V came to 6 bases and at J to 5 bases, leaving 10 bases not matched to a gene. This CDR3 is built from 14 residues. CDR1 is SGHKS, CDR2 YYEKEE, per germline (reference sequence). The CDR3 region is CASTRGQNLYGYTF. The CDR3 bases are TGTGCCAGCACCCGGGGACAGAACCTTTATGGCTACACCTTC.

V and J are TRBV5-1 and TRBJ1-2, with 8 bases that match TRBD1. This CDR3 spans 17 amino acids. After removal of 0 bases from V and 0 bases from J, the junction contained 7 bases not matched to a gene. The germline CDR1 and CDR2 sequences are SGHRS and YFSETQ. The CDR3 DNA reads TGCGCCAGCAGCTTGGTTGGGCAGGGGGCGGCTAACTATGGCTACACCTTC. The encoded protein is CASSLVGQGAANYGYTF.

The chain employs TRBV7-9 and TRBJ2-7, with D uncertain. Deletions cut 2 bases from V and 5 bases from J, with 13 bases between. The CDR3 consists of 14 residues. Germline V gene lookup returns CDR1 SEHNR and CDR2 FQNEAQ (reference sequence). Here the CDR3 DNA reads TGTGCCAGCAGCTTATACGAGGCTTCGGACGAGCAGTACGTC. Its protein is CASSLYEASDEQYV.

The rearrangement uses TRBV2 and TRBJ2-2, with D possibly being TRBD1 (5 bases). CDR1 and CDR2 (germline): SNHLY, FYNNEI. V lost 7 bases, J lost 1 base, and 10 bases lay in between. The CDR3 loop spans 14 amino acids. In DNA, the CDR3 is TGTGCCAGCAATTCTCAGGGGAACACCGGGGAGCTGTTTTTT. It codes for CASNSQGNTGELFF. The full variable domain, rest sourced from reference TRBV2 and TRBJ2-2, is EPEVTQTPSHQVTQMGQEVILRCVPISNHLYFYWYRQILGQKVEFLVSFYNNEISEKSEIFDDQFSVERPDGSNFTLKIRSTKLEDSAMYFCASNSQGNTGELFFGEGSRLTVL.

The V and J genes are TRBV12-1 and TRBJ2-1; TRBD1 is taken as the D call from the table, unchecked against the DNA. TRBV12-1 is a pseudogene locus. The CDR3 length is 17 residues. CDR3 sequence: CASSFNLSGGPYNEQFF. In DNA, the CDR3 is TGTGCCAGCAGCTTTAACTTGTCAGGGGGTCCCTACAATGAGCAGTTCTTC.

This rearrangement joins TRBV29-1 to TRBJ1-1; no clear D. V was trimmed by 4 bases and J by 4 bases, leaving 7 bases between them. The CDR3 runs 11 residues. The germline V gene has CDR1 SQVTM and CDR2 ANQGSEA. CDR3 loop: CSVAKSTEAFF. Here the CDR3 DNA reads TGCAGCGTTGCTAAGTCCACTGAAGCTTTCTTT.

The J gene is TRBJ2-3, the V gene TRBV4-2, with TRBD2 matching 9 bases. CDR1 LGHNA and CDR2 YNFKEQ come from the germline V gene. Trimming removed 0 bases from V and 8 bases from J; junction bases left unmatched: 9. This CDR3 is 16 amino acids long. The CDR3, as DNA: TGTGCCAGCAGCCAAGAAGTTGCGGGGGGGGCTCTTACGCAGTATTTT. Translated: CASSQEVAGGALTQYF.

CDR3 in amino acids: CASSVGPSKNTGELFF. CDR3 bases: TGTGCCAGCAGCGTAGGACCGTCCAAAAACACCGGGGAGCTGTTTTTT. The V gene is TRBV9, the J gene TRBJ2-2, with D unclear. V was shortened by 0 bases and J by 2 bases, with 11 bases between the two germline ends. This CDR3 is built from 16 residues. Per germline, CDR1 SGDLS and CDR2 YYNGEE.

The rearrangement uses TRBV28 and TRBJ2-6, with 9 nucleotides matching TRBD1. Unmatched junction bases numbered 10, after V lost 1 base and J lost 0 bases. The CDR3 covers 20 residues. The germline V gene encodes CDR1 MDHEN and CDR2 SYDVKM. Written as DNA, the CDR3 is TGTGCCAGCAGTTTATCCACCTCCGGGACAGGGAGCTCTGGGGCCAACGTCCTGACTTTC. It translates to CASSLSTSGTGSSGANVLTF.

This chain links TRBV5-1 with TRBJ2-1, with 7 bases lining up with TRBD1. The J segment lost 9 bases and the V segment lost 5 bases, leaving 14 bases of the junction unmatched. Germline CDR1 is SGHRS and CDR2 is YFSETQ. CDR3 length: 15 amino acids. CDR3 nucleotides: TGCGCCAGCAGGTTCGACAGGGAGAAGGCCGGTGAGCAGTTCTTC. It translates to CASRFDREKAGEQFF. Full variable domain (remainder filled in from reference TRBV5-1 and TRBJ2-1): KAGVTQTPRYLIKTRGQQVTLSCSPISGHRSVSWYQQTPGQGLQFLFEYFSETQRNKGNFPGRFSGRQFSNSRSEMNVSTLELGDSALYLCASRFDREKAGEQFFGPGTRLTVL.

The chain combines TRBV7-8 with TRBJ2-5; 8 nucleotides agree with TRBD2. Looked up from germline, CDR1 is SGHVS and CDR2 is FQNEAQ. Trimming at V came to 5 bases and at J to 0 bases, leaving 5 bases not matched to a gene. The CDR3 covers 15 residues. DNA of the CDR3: TGTGCCAGCAGCACAAGCGGGGGCGACCAAGAGACCCAGTACTTC. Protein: CASSTSGGDQETQYF.

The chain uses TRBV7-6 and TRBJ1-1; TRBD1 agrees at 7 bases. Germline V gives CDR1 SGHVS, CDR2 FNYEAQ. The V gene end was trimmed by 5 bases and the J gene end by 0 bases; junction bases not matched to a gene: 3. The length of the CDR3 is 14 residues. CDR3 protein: CASSVGQMNTEAFF. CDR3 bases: TGTGCCAGCAGCGTGGGACAGATGAACACTGAAGCTTTCTTT.

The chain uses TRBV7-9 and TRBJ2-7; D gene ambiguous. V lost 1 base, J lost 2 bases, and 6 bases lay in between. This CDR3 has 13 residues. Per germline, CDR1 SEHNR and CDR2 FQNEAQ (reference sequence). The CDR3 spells CASSLVGTYEQYF. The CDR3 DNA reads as TGTGCCAGCAGCTTAGTGGGGACCTACGAGCAGTACTTC.

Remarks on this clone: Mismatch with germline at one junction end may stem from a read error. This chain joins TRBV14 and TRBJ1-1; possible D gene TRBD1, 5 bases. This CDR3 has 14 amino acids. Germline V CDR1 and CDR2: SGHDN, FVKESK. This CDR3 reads CASSQDPGTVARAF. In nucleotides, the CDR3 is TGTGCCAGCAGCCAAGACCCCGGGACCGTCGCGCGGGCCTTT.

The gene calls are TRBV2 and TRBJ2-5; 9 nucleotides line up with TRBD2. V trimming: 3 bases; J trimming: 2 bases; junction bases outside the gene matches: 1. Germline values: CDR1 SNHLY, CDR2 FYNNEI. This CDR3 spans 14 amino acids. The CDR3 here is CASSDAGGQETQYF. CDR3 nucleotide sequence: TGTGCCAGCAGTGACGCGGGGGGGCAAGAGACCCAGTACTTC.

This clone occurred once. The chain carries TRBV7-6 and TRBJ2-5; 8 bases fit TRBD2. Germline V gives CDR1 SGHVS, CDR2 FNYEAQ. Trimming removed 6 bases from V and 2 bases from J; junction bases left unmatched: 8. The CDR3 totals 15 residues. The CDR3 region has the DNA TGTGCCAGCAGTTCGAGCGGGGGCACTCAAGAGACCCAGTACTTC. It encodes CASSSSGGTQETQYF.

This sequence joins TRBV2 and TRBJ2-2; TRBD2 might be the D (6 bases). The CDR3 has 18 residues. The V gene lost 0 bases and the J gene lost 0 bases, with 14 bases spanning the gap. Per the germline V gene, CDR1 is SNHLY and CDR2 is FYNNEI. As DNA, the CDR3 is TGTGCCAGCAGTGAAGCCACTAGCAGCTACTCGAACACCGGGGAGCTGTTTTTT. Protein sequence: CASSEATSSYSNTGELFF.

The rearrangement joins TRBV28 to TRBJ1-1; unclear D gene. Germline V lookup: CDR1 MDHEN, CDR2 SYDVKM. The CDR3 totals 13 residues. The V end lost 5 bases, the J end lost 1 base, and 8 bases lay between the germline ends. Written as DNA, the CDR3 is TGTGCCAGCAGTCCACGGGAGAACACTGAAGCTTTCTTT. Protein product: CASSPRENTEAFF.

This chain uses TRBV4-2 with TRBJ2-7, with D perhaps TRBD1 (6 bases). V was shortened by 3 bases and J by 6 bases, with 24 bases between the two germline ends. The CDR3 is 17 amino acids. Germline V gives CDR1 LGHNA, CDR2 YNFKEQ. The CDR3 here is CASSQETGTNRELEQYF. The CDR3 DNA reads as TGTGCCAGCAGCCAGGAAACAGGGACCAATCGTGAGCTCGAGCAGTACTTC.